These 25 T cell receptor beta chains originate from one sample sequenced in a study of cytomegalovirus exposure and HLA in healthy donors (dated by TCRdb to the late 2010s). Libraries were made using the immunoSEQ multiplex PCR assay. A mixture of 60 forward primers for TCR Vbeta segments and 13 reverse primers for TCR Jbeta segments was used in the multiplex PCR. TCRdb retrieved this table from immuneACCESS and kept in-frame rearrangements only. Not all clones are present; in checked studies, unresolved V genes account for under half, and no reason is known for the remainder. The sample includes some 150,000 clones, with around four fifths observed a single time. The top ten clonotypes cover about 1.3% of the sample. The sequencing input was PBMCs. The receptors stem from a woman aged 45-65 years in good health and CMV-seronegative.

The chain employs TRBV9 and TRBJ2-1; 11 bases line up with TRBD2. The CDR3 has 17 amino acids. Germline V lookup: CDR1 SGDLS, CDR2 YYNGEE. V gave up 4 bases and J gave up 6 bases; unmatched junction bases: 12. The CDR3 nucleotides are TGTGCCAGCAGCCACGGACTAGCGGGCGGTCCCATCAATGAGCAGTTCTTC. Protein sequence: CASSHGLAGGPINEQFF.

The chain is built from TRBV11-3 and TRBJ2-5; 10 bases align to TRBD2. The V gene end was trimmed by 5 bases and the J gene end by 4 bases; junction bases not matched to a gene: 10. Germline loops: CDR1 SGHNT, CDR2 YENEEA. The CDR3 contains 16 residues. The CDR3 reads CASSQGGSSGGETQYF. CDR3 DNA: TGTGCCAGCAGCCAGGGGGGTTCTAGCGGGGGAGAGACCCAGTACTTC.

Only a few counts were recorded for this clone. The identical CDR3 is also encoded by other nucleotide sequences in the sample. The chain recombines TRBV5-1 with TRBJ2-1; a weak D match, TRBD2 (6 bases). Germline assignment: CDR1 SGHRS and CDR2 YFSETQ. This CDR3 has 14 amino acids. Trimming shortened V by 4 bases and J by 4 bases, and 12 bases separated the two germline ends. The CDR3 here is CASSLTGGYNEQFF. In DNA, the CDR3 is TGCGCCAGCAGCCTTACCGGGGGATACAATGAGCAGTTCTTC.

This clone was observed once. For the CDR3, the DNA is TGTGCCAGCATACTAGCGGGGGGGAACAATGAGCAGTTCTTC. Its protein product is CASILAGGNNEQFF. The chain recombines TRBV28 with TRBJ2-1; 13 bases map to TRBD2. The CDR3 consists of 14 residues. Looked up from germline, CDR1 is MDHEN and CDR2 is SYDVKM. With 7 bases clipped from V and 5 bases from J, the junction kept 2 bases outside the gene matches.

The chain couples TRBV4-2 to TRBJ2-5; 8 bases align to TRBD2. This CDR3 contains 17 residues. Germline trimming cut 1 base from V and 3 bases from J; bases unmatched to any gene: 10. The germline gives CDR1 LGHNA, CDR2 YNFKEQ. The CDR3 loop reads CASSQGSSGSAEETQYF. CDR3 nucleotides: TGTGCCAGCAGCCAAGGTTCCAGCGGGAGTGCCGAAGAGACCCAGTACTTC.

The chain joins TRBV7-6 to TRBJ2-2; D may be TRBD2 (5 bases). The germline V gene encodes CDR1 SGHVS and CDR2 FNYEAQ. The CDR3 runs to 13 residues. V dropped 5 bases and J dropped 5 bases, with 9 bases sitting between them. The CDR3 loop is CASSRGGTGELFF. In DNA form, the CDR3 reads TGTGCCAGCAGCCGCGGAGGAACCGGGGAGCTGTTTTTT. Together with reference TRBV7-6 and TRBJ2-2, the CDR3 gives the full variable domain: GAGVSQSPRYKVTKRGQDVALRCDPISGHVSLYWYRQALGQGPEFLTYFNYEAQQDKSGLPNDRFSAERPEGSISTLTIQRTEQRDSAMYRCASSRGGTGELFFGEGSRLTVL.

This clone was recorded only once. The gene calls are TRBV18 and TRBJ1-4; D is unresolved. V was cut by 1 base and J by 15 bases, with 18 bases left in between. There are 14 residues in the CDR3. In germline, CDR1 is KGHSH, CDR2 LQKENI. This chain's CDR3 is CASSPLGDTGVLFF. DNA for the CDR3: TGTGCCAGCTCACCACTTGGAGATACGGGAGTGTTGTTTTTT. The whole variable domain, filled in from reference TRBV18 and TRBJ1-4, reads NAGVMQNPRHLVRRRGQEARLRCSPMKGHSHVYWYRQLPEEGLKFMVYLQKENIIDESGMPKERFSAEFPKEGPSILRIQQVVRGDSAAYFCASSPLGDTGVLFFGSGTQLSVL.

This clone appeared a single time. Other DNA sequences in this specimen translate into the identical CDR3. This CDR3 reads CASSLTGTNYGYTF. The CDR3, as DNA: TGTGCCAGCAGTTTAACAGGGACTAACTATGGCTACACCTTC. The V call is TRBV28, the J call TRBJ1-2, with D possibly matching TRBD1 (6 bases). Trimming cost V 2 bases and J 0 bases, with 7 bases left between them. CDR3 length equals 14 residues. CDR1 is MDHEN, CDR2 SYDVKM, per germline.

A single count supports this clone. This sample also contains other DNA sequences that code for the same CDR3. The chain is built from TRBV6-5 and TRBJ2-7; D is perhaps TRBD1 (6 bases). Germline CDR1 is MNHEY and CDR2 is SVGAGI. This CDR3 is built from 12 residues. V lost 2 bases, J lost 4 bases, and 6 bases lay in between. The CDR3 here is CASSYRGYEQYF. CDR3 DNA: TGTGCCAGCAGTTACAGGGGGTACGAGCAGTACTTC.

The rearrangement links TRBV11-2 to TRBJ2-5; possibly TRBD1 for D (5 bases). Trimming stripped 0 bases from V and 7 bases from J, with 15 bases between. Germline V gene data show CDR1 as SGHAT and CDR2 as FQNNGV. The CDR3 is 15 amino acids. CDR3 DNA: TGTGCCAGCAGCTTAGATATTCTCAGGGTTGGGACCCAGTACTTC. Translating it yields CASSLDILRVGTQYF.

The chain combines TRBV9 with TRBJ1-2; a weak D match, TRBD1 (6 bases). Between the trimmed V and J ends, which lost 4 bases and 8 bases, there was a span of 15 bases. This CDR3 has 13 residues. The germline V gene has CDR1 SGDLS and CDR2 YYNGEE. The CDR3, as DNA: TGTGCCAGCAGCCCGACAGGACTGAAGGGCTACACCTTC. Translation gives CASSPTGLKGYTF.

The chain links TRBV4-3 to TRBJ2-7; 10 nucleotides line up with TRBD1. Germline V CDR1 and CDR2: LGHNA, YSLEER. The CDR3 runs to 16 residues. J lost 1 base, V lost 1 base, and 4 bases had no gene match. The CDR3 region has the DNA TGCGCCAGCAGCCAAGGCTCGGGACAGGGGTCCTACGAGCAGTACTTC. Protein sequence: CASSQGSGQGSYEQYF.

CDR3 bases: TGTGCCAGTAGTACTTACTCCCGACTGGGGAACACTGAAGCTTTCTTT. Encoded protein: CASSTYSRLGNTEAFF. The rearrangement uses TRBV19 and TRBJ1-1, with D uncertain. CDR1 and CDR2 (germline): LNHDA, SQIVND (reference sequence). V was trimmed by 4 bases and J by 1 base, leaving 16 bases between them. CDR3 length: 16 residues.

The chain carries TRBV4-3 and TRBJ1-4, with D unclear. CDR3 length: 17 residues. From germline, CDR1 is LGHNA and CDR2 YSLEER. V lost 1 base and J lost 0, with 12 bases in between. CDR3 residues: CASSQGRGIATNEKLFF. The CDR3 DNA sequence: TGCGCCAGCAGCCAAGGGCGGGGAATTGCAACTAATGAAAAACTGTTTTTT.

J is TRBJ1-1 and V is TRBV7-2; no reliable D call. The V end lost 7 bases, the J end lost 3 bases, and 6 bases lay between the germline ends. Per the germline V gene, CDR1 is SGHTA and CDR2 is FQGNSA. The CDR3 length is 11 residues. CDR3 region: CASTRYTEAFF. The CDR3 nucleotides read TGTGCCAGCACTAGATACACTGAAGCTTTCTTT.

The DNA of the CDR3 is TGTGCCAGCGACCTGGGGGGGGGCGAGGAGACCCAGTACTTC. Translation gives CASDLGGGEETQYF. The V call is TRBV6-1, the J call TRBJ2-5, with D perhaps matching TRBD2 (7 bases). The CDR3 is 14 amino acids. Trimming removed 8 bases at V and 5 bases at J, with 18 bases between. Germline V gene lookup returns CDR1 MNHNS and CDR2 SASEGT.

CDR3 in amino acids: CSVAGANQPQHF. The CDR3 DNA sequence: TGCAGCGTGGCAGGGGCGAACCAGCCCCAGCATTTT. The chain joins TRBV29-1 to TRBJ1-5; D might be TRBD1 (6 bases). The V gene lost 6 bases and the J gene lost 7 bases, with 13 bases spanning the gap. Germline CDR1 reads SQVTM; CDR2 reads ANQGSEA. The CDR3 extends over 12 amino acids.

CDR3 sequence reads: CARKKSRDYFTDTQYF. The DNA for the CDR3 is TGTGCCAGAAAAAAAAGCCGGGACTATTTCACAGATACGCAGTATTTT. The genes are TRBV7-9 and TRBJ2-3; 7 nucleotides line up with TRBD2. CDR3 length equals 16 residues. V shed 9 bases, J shed 2 bases, and the junction held 14 bases outside the gene matches. Germline-derived CDR1 and CDR2 are SEHNR and FQNEAQ (reference sequence). Together with reference TRBV7-9 and TRBJ2-3, the CDR3 gives the full variable domain: DTGVSQNPRHKITKRGQNVTFRCDPISEHNRLYWYRQTLGQGPEFLTYFQNEAQLEKSRLLSDRFSAERPKGSFSTLEIQRTEQGDSAMYLCARKKSRDYFTDTQYFGPGTRLTVL.

This rearrangement joins TRBV6-5 to TRBJ2-5, with 8 bases lining up with TRBD2. CDR1 and CDR2 from the germline V gene are MNHEY and SVGAGI. The CDR3 is 13 amino acids. Losses at the gene ends were 11 bases for V and 1 base for J; bases not matched to a gene: 6. CDR3 sequence: CASKRGRQETQYF. Written as DNA, the CDR3 is TGTGCCTCCAAGCGGGGGCGCCAAGAGACCCAGTACTTC.

In its sample, this clone was seen once. The chain links TRBV7-6 to TRBJ2-3, with 10 bases identical to TRBD2. The CDR3 loop spans 16 amino acids. Germline lookup yields CDR1 SGHVS and CDR2 FNYEAQ. With V trimmed by 4 bases and J by 4 bases, 8 bases remained unmatched. The CDR3 DNA reads as TGTGCCAGCAGCTCCTCAGCGGGGGGGATCGCAGATACGCAGTATTTT. It yields the protein CASSSSAGGIADTQYF. Drawing the rest from reference TRBV7-6 and TRBJ2-3, the complete variable domain is GAGVSQSPRYKVTKRGQDVALRCDPISGHVSLYWYRQALGQGPEFLTYFNYEAQQDKSGLPNDRFSAERPEGSISTLTIQRTEQRDSAMYRCASSSSAGGIADTQYFGPGTRLTVL.

V is TRBV28 and J is TRBJ2-5, with D possibly matching TRBD1 (5 bases). CDR1 is MDHEN, CDR2 SYDVKM, per germline. Trimming pared 6 bases from V and 2 bases from J, leaving 16 bases between. The CDR3 extends over 15 amino acids. CDR3 nucleotide sequence: TGTGCCAGCAGCCGATTTATGCAGGGTCAAGAGACCCAGTACTTC. This gives the protein CASSRFMQGQETQYF.

This chain uses TRBV7-9 with TRBJ2-1; 10 nucleotides line up with TRBD1. With 0 bases clipped from V and 4 bases from J, the junction kept 6 bases outside the gene matches. This CDR3 has 17 residues. CDR1 SEHNR and CDR2 FQNEAQ come from the germline V gene (reference sequence). DNA of the CDR3: TGTGCCAGCAGCTTAGCCGCCGACAGGGGGCAATACAATGAGCAGTTCTTC. It is translated as CASSLAADRGQYNEQFF.

This clone was counted a few times. This chain joins TRBV4-1 and TRBJ2-1, with TRBD2 identical over 10 bases. The junction had 8 bases not matched to a gene; V was cut back by 3 bases and J by 6 bases. In germline, CDR1 is MGHRA, CDR2 YSYEKL. The CDR3 is made up of 16 amino acids. The CDR3 DNA is TGCGCCAGCAGCCAGCCCAGAGCGGGAGGGGGCAATGAGCAGTTCTTC. Its protein product is CASSQPRAGGGNEQFF.

This sequence joins TRBV19 and TRBJ1-2; 7 bases are a match to TRBD1. CDR1 is LNHDA and CDR2 is SQIVND in the germline V gene (reference sequence). There are 17 residues in the CDR3. J was trimmed by 4 bases and V by 4 bases; bases with no gene match: 15. CDR3: CASSTTSGQSRFYGYTF. In nucleotides, the CDR3 is TGTGCCAGTAGTACGACATCGGGACAGTCCAGGTTCTATGGCTACACCTTC.

This clone appeared once. The rearrangement joins TRBV27 to TRBJ1-2; no clear D gene. Between the trimmed V and J ends, which lost 5 bases and 8 bases, there was a span of 18 bases. Germline V lookup: CDR1 MNHEY, CDR2 SMNVEV (reference sequence). The CDR3 totals 14 residues. The DNA of the CDR3 is TGTGCCAGCAGTCCCTCCCGGAGTCCGGGGGGCTACACCTTC. Protein: CASSPSRSPGGYTF.